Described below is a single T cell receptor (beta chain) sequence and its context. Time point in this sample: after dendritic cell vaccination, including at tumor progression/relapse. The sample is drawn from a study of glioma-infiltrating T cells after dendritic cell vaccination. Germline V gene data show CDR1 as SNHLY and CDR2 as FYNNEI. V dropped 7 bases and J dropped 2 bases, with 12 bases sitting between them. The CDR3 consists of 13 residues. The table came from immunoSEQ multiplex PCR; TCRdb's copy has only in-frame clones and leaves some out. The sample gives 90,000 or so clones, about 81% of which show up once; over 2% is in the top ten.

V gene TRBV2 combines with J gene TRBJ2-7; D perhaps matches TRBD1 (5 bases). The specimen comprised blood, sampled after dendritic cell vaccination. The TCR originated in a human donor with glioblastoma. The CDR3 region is CASMYQGAYEQYF. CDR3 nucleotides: TGTGCCAGCATGTATCAAGGGGCCTACGAGCAGTACTTC.